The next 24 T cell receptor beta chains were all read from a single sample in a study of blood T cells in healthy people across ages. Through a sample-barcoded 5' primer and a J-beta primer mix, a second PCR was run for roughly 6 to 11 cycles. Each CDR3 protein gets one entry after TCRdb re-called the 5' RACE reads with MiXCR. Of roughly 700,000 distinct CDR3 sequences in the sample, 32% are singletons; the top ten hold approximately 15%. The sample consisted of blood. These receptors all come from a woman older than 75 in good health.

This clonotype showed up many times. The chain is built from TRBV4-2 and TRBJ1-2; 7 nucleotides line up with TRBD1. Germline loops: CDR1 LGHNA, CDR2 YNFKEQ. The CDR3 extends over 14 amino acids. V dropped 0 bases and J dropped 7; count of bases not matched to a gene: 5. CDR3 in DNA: TGTGCCAGCAGCCAAGATGGGTCAGGGGGTGGCTACACCTTC. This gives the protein CASSQDGSGGGYTF.

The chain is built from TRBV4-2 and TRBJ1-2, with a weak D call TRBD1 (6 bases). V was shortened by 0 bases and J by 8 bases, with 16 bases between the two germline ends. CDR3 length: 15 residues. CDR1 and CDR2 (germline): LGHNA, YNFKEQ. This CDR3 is CASSQDPSTGVGYTF. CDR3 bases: TGTGCCAGCAGCCAAGACCCCTCGACAGGTGTCGGCTACACCTTC.

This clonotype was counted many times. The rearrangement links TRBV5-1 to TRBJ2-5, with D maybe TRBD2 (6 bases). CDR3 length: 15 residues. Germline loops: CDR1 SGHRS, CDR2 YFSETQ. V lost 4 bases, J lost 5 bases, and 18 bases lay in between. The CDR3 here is CASSRTGPGGETQYF. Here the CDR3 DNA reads TGCGCCAGCAGCCGCACCGGGCCCGGAGGGGAGACCCAGTACTTC.

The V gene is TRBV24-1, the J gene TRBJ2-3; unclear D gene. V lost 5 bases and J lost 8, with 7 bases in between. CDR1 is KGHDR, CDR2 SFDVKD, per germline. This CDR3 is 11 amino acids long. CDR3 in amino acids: CATSVRSTQYF. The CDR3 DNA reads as TGTGCCACCAGTGTGAGGAGTACGCAGTATTTT.

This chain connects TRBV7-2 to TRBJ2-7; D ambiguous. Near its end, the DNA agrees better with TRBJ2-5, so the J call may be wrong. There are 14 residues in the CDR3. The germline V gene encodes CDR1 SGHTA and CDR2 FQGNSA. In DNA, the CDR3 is TGTGCCAGCAGCTTAGCCACGGGTATACAGACCCAGTACTTC. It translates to CASSLATGIQTQYF.

CDR3 sequence: CATSRGHNQETQYF. CDR3 sequence (DNA): TGTGCCACCAGCAGGGGACACAACCAAGAGACCCAGTACTTC. The V call is TRBV15, the J call TRBJ2-5, with a possible D match to TRBD1 (6 bases). This CDR3 has 14 residues. The V end was cut by 3 bases, the J end by 0 bases, with 8 bases between. Germline CDR1 and CDR2: LNHNV and YYDKDF (reference sequence).

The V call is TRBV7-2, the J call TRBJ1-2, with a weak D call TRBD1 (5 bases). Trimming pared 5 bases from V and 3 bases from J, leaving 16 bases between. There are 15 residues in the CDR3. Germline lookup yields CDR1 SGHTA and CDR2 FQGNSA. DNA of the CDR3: TGTGCCAGCAGCCTCCAAGGGGCAGGACACTATGGCTACACCTTC. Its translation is CASSLQGAGHYGYTF.

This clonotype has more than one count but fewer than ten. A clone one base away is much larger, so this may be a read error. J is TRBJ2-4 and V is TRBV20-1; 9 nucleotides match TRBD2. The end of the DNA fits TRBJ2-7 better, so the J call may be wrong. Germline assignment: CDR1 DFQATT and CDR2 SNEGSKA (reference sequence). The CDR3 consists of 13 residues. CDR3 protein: CSACTGTSNEQYF. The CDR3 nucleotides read TGCAGTGCTTGTACCGGGACTAGCAACGAGCAGTACTTC.

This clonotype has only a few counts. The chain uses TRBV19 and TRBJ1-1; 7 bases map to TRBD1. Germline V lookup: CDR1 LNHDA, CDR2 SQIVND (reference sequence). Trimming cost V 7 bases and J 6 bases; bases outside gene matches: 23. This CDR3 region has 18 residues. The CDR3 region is CASTRSRGGEPFRSEAFF. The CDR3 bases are TGTGCCAGTACCAGATCCAGGGGGGGGGAGCCTTTTCGGTCTGAAGCTTTCTTT. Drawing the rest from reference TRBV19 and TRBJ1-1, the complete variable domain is DGGITQSPKYLFRKEGQNVTLSCEQNLNHDAMYWYRQDPGQGLRLIYYSQIVNDFQKGDIAEGYSVSREKKESFPLTVTSAQKNPTAFYLCASTRSRGGEPFRSEAFFGQGTRLTVV.

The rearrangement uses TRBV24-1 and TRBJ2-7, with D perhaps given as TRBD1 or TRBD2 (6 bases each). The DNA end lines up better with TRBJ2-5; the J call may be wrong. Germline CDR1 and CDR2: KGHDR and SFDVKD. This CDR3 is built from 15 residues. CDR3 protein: CATSDSGTGRETQYF. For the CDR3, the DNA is TGTGCCACCAGTGATTCCGGAACAGGGAGGGAGACCCAGTACTTC.

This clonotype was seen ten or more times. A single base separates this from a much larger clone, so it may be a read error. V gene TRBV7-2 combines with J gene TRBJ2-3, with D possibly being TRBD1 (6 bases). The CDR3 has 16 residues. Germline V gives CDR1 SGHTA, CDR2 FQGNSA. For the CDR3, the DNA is TGTGTCAGCAGCTTAGGGGGATACCCTAGCACAGATACGCAGTATTTT. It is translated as CVSSLGGYPSTDTQYF.

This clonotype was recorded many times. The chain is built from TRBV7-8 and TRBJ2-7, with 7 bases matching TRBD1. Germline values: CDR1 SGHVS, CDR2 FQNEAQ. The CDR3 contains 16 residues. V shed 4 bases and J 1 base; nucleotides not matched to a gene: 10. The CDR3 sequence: CASSSGRQGVSYEQYF. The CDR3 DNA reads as TGTGCCAGCAGCTCAGGCAGGCAGGGGGTATCCTACGAGCAGTACTTC.

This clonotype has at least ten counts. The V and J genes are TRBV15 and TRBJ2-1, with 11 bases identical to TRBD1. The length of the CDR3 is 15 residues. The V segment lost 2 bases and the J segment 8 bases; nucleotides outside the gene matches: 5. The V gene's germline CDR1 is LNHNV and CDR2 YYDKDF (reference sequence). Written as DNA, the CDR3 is TGTGCCACCAGCAGATGGACAGGGGGCGAAGATGAGCAGTTCTTC. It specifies CATSRWTGGEDEQFF.

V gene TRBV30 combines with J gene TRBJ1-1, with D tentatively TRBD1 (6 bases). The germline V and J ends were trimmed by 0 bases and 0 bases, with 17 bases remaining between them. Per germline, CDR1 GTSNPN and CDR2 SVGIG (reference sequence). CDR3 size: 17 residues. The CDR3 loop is CAWSVGVGGLLNTEAFF. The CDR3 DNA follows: TGTGCCTGGAGTGTAGGGGTCGGGGGGCTTCTGAACACTGAAGCTTTCTTT.

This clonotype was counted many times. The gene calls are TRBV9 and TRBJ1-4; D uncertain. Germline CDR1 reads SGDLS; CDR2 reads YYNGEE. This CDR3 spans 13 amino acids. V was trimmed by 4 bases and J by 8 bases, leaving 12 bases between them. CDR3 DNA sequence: TGTGCCAGCAGCTCTTCAGGTTTGGAAAAACTGTTTTTT. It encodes CASSSSGLEKLFF.

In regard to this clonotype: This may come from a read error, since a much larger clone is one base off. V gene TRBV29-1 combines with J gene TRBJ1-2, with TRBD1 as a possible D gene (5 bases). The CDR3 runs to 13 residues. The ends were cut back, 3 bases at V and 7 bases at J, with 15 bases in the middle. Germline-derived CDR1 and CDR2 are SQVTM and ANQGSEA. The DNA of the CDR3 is TGCAGCGTTGAGTTTCGGACATGTGGTGGCTACACCTTC. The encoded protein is CSVEFRTCGGYTF.

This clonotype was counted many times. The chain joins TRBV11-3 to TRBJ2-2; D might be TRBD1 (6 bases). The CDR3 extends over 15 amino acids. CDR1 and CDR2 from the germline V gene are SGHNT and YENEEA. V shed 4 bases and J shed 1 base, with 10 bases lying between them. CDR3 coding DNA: TGTGCCAGCAGCTCTCGGACAGTGAACACCGGGGAGCTGTTTTTT. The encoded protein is CASSSRTVNTGELFF.

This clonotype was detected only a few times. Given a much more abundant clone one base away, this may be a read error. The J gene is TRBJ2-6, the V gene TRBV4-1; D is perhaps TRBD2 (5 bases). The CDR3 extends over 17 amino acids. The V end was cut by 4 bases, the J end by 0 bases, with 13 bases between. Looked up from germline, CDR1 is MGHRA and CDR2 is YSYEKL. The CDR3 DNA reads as TGCGCCAGCAGCCCTCCAGACGGGATCTCTGGGGCCAACGTCCTGACTTTC. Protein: CASSPPDGISGANVLTF.

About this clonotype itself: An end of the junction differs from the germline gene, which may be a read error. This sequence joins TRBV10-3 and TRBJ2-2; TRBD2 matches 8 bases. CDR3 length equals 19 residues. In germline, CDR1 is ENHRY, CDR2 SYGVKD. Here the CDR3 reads CATSGGTGIQRGLPGELFF. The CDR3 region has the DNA TGTGCCACCAGTGGAGGGACGGGGATCCAGCGGGGGCTGCCCGGGGAGCTGTTTTTT.

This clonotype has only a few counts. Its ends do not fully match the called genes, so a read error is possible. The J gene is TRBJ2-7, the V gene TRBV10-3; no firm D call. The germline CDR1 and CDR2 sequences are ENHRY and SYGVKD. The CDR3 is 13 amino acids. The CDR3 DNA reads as TGTGCCATCAGGGAGTCCACACGAGCCTCTCAGTACTTC. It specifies CAIRESTRASQYF.

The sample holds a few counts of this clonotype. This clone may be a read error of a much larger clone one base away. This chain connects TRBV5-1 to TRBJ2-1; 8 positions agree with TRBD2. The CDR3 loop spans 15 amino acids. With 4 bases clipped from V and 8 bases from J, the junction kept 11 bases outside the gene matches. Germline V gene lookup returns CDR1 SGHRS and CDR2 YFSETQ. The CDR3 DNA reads TGCGCCAGCAGCCTGGATGGGACTAGGGGTGATGAGCAGTTCTTC. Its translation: CASSLDGTRGDEQFF.

The CDR3 sequence is CASRRTSGINEQFF. CDR3 coding DNA: TGTGCCAGCAGGAGGACTAGCGGGATTAATGAGCAGTTCTTC. The chain employs TRBV12-3 or TRBV12-4 and TRBJ2-1, with 12 positions matching TRBD2. Losses at the gene ends were 6 bases for V and 7 bases for J; bases not matched to a gene: 4. This CDR3 has 14 residues.

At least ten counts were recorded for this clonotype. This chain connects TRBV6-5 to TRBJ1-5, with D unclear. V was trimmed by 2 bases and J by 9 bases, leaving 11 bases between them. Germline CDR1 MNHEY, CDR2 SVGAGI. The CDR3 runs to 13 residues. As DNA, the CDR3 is TGTGCCAGCAGTTACGCAGTCCGGTGGCCCCAGCATTTT. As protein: CASSYAVRWPQHF.

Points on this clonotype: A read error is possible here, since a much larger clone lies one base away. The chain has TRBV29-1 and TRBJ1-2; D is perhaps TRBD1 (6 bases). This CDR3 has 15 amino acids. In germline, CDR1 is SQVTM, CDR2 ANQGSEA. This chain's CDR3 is CGVHTSTGANYGYTF. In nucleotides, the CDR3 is TGCGGCGTCCACACTTCGACAGGAGCTAACTATGGCTACACCTTC.